These 13 T cell receptor beta chains share one sample of origin, sequenced in a study of T cell repertoires in cytomegalovirus infection (dated by TCRdb to between 2019 and 2020). Their recognized antigens are unknown. The treatment or condition label here, explained by the study, means: in vitro stimulation with specific CMV peptide epitopes to enrich CMV-specific T cells. TCRdb records Illumina HiSeq 1500 as the sequencer. The public reads were reprocessed in TCRdb via fastp at Q25 and MiXCR, keeping in-frame beta chains. When rows share a CDR3 protein, they turn into one entry using the most common DNA and genes. The sample table shows hundreds of thousands of distinct CDR3 sequences, and 30% to 40% are seen once. Roughly 18% of the sample rests with the top ten. The sample here was cultured PBMCs, taken from culture after CMV antigen stimulation. All receptors come from a human donor in good health (CMV status not recorded). Some clones in this sample may be carry-over from other donors' samples.

The CDR3 here is CSVVGGTYTEAFF. The CDR3 coding sequence is TGCAGCGTTGTAGGGGGCACATACACTGAAGCTTTCTTT. The rearrangement joins TRBV29-1 to TRBJ1-1; 7 nucleotides agree with TRBD1. CDR1 and CDR2 (germline): SQVTM, ANQGSEA. Trimming took 4 bases from V and 3 from J; bases not matched to a gene: 5. The CDR3 consists of 13 residues.

This sequence joins TRBV19 and TRBJ1-1, with D maybe TRBD1 (5 bases). V dropped 0 bases and J dropped 4 bases, with 15 bases sitting between them. The CDR3 is 16 residues long. Germline V gene lookup returns CDR1 LNHDA and CDR2 SQIVND (reference sequence). The DNA for the CDR3 is TGTGCCAGTAGTATAGATCATGGTTGGGGCCGCACTGAAGCTTTCTTT. Its translation: CASSIDHGWGRTEAFF. The whole variable domain, filled in from reference TRBV19 and TRBJ1-1, reads DGGITQSPKYLFRKEGQNVTLSCEQNLNHDAMYWYRQDPGQGLRLIYYSQIVNDFQKGDIAEGYSVSREKKESFPLTVTSAQKNPTAFYLCASSIDHGWGRTEAFFGQGTRLTVV.

V and J are TRBV7-8 and TRBJ1-3, with D possibly matching TRBD1 (6 bases). V lost 7 bases and J 2 bases, leaving 18 bases between the germline ends. Looked up from germline, CDR1 is SGHVS and CDR2 is FQNEAQ. CDR3 size: 16 residues. The chain's CDR3 is CASTSLLGGTGNTIYF. Here the CDR3 DNA reads TGTGCCAGCACTTCCCTCCTAGGGGGTACTGGAAACACCATATATTTT. Variable domain in full (rest from reference TRBV7-8 and TRBJ1-3): GAGVSQSPRYKVAKRGQDVALRCDPISGHVSLFWYQQALGQGPEFLTYFQNEAQLDKSGLPSDRFFAERPEGSVSTLKIQRTQQEDSAVYLCASTSLLGGTGNTIYFGEGSWLTVV.

This clonotype was seen more than once but under ten times. The chain is built from TRBV6-5 and TRBJ1-2; 7 nucleotides line up with TRBD1. Germline assignment: CDR1 MNHEY and CDR2 SVGAGI. V shed 7 bases and J 7 bases; nucleotides not matched to a gene: 9. The length of the CDR3 is 13 residues. The CDR3: CASTRGAGLGYTF. Here the CDR3 DNA reads TGTGCCAGCACCAGGGGGGCAGGGCTTGGCTACACCTTC.

This clonotype was observed a handful of times. This sequence joins TRBV19 and TRBJ1-5; unclear D gene. Looked up from germline, CDR1 is LNHDA and CDR2 is SQIVND (reference sequence). Trimming removed 0 bases at V and 7 bases at J, with 10 bases between. There are 14 residues in the CDR3. The CDR3 DNA sequence: TGTGCCAGTAGTATAGACGGGTACTCCCAGCCCCAGCATTTT. Translated, it gives CASSIDGYSQPQHF.

This clonotype came up once. The CDR3 DNA is TGCAGTGCTAGAGATCAAGGGTGGACTGAAGCTTTCTTT. It codes for CSARDQGWTEAFF. The chain joins TRBV20-1 to TRBJ1-1; D is uncertain. The germline V and J ends were trimmed by 0 bases and 5 bases, with 10 bases remaining between them. From germline, CDR1 is DFQATT and CDR2 SNEGSKA (reference sequence). This CDR3 has 13 residues.

The chain carries TRBV20-1 and TRBJ2-3; D not certain. V shed 3 bases and J shed 4 bases, with 8 bases lying between them. The CDR3 has 12 residues. CDR1 DFQATT and CDR2 SNEGSKA come from the germline V gene (reference sequence). Here the CDR3 reads CSASPDADTQYF. The CDR3 coding sequence is TGCAGTGCTAGTCCGGATGCAGATACGCAGTATTTT.

This clonotype was detected a few times. V is TRBV28 and J is TRBJ1-2; the D gene is possibly TRBD1 (5 bases). The CDR3 loop spans 17 amino acids. Deletions cut 5 bases from V and 4 bases from J, with 23 bases between. Germline loops: CDR1 MDHEN, CDR2 SYDVKM. CDR3: CASSEPGHHLAGYGYTF. The CDR3 DNA sequence: TGTGCCAGCAGTGAACCCGGACATCACCTAGCGGGCTATGGCTACACCTTC.

V usage is TRBV2 and J usage is TRBJ1-5; D gene unclear. This CDR3 spans 12 amino acids. Looked up from germline, CDR1 is SNHLY and CDR2 is FYNNEI. Trimming shortened V by 1 base and J by 6 bases, and 4 bases separated the two germline ends. The CDR3 here is CASSEDGQPQHF. The CDR3 DNA follows: TGTGCCAGCAGTGAAGATGGTCAGCCCCAGCATTTT.

This clonotype has only a few counts. V and J are TRBV11-2 and TRBJ1-5, with D perhaps matching TRBD1 (6 bases). The V gene's germline CDR1 is SGHAT and CDR2 FQNNGV. The CDR3 has 14 amino acids. V dropped 5 bases and J dropped 7 bases, with 15 bases sitting between them. CDR3 in amino acids: CASSMGGAGQPQHF. In DNA form, the CDR3 reads TGTGCCAGCAGCATGGGGGGGGCGGGGCAGCCCCAGCATTTT.

The chain joins TRBV20-1 to TRBJ2-3, with no clear D. The germline V gene encodes CDR1 DFQATT and CDR2 SNEGSKA (reference sequence). The CDR3 contains 11 residues. Trimming pared 5 bases from V and 6 bases from J, leaving 9 bases between. The CDR3 spells CSAPHSDTQYF. CDR3 bases: TGCAGTGCTCCGCACTCGGATACGCAGTATTTT.

V is TRBV5-3 and J is TRBJ1-1; perhaps TRBD1 as D (6 bases). TRBV5-3 is sorted into the ORF group, with uncertain function. V lost 8 bases, J lost 3 bases, and 20 bases lay in between. The CDR3 consists of 15 residues. CDR3 DNA sequence: TGTGCCAGCAGCAACCCCAGACAGGTGCACACTGAAGCTTTCTTT. Encoded protein: CASSNPRQVHTEAFF.

The CDR3 protein is CASSQEENSGREQFF. CDR3 nucleotide sequence: TGCGCCAGCAGCCAAGAGGAGAATAGCGGGCGAGAGCAGTTCTTC. The gene calls are TRBV4-1 and TRBJ2-1; TRBD2 agrees at 7 bases. CDR1 and CDR2 from the germline V gene are MGHRA and YSYEKL. V shed 0 bases, J shed 10 bases, and the junction held 9 bases outside the gene matches. The CDR3 is 15 amino acids.